The present T cell receptor (beta chain) was sequenced within a study of beta chain features in type 1 diabetes. General observations from the study: All four CD4+ subsets of Type 1 diabetes patients contained TCRB CDR3s that were moderately but significantly shorter.

This clone was detected a few times. The antigen is unknown. This CDR3 contains 13 residues. With 0 bases removed from V and 4 bases from J, the gap between germline ends came to 6 bases. The germline CDR1 and CDR2 sequences are SGHNT and YYREEE (reference sequence). In all sorted populations, purity surpassed 98%. Investigators reverse transcribed all isolated RNA, so they sequenced expressed TCRB transcripts. Produced via immunoSEQ multiplex PCR; TCRdb's table is partial and in-frame only. The table lists about 230,000 clones, under 20% of them singletons, with more than 0.075% in the top ten. V gene TRBV5-4 combines with J gene TRBJ2-3; no firm D call. The sample consisted of naive CD4+ T cells from blood. The clonotype comes from a man aged 25-45 years with type 1 diabetes. In DNA, the CDR3 is TGTGCCAGCAGCTTGGTCACCTCAGATACGCAGTATTTT. Protein product: CASSLVTSDTQYF.